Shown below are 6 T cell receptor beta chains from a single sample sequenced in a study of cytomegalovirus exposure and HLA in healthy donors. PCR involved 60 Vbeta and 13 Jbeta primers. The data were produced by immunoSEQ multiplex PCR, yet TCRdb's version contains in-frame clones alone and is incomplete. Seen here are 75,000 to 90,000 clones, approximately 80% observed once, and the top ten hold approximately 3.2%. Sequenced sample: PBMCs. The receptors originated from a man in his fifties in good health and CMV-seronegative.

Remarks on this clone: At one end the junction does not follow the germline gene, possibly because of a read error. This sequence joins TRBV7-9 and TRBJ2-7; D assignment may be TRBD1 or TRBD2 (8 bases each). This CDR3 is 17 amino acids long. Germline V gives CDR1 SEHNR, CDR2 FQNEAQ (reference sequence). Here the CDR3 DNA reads TGTTCCAGCAGCGGGAGTGGGGTGGCAGGGGGCATTAACGAGCAGTACTTC. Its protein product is CSSSGSGVAGGINEQYF.

The CDR3 loop reads CASSFVPRAEAFF. DNA of the CDR3: TGTGCCAGCAGCTTCGTCCCCCGCGCTGAAGCTTTCTTT. The V gene is TRBV7-2, the J gene TRBJ1-1; D gene uncertain. The CDR3 is 13 amino acids. The ends were cut back, 3 bases at V and 6 bases at J, with 11 bases in the middle. The germline V gene encodes CDR1 SGHTA and CDR2 FQGNSA.

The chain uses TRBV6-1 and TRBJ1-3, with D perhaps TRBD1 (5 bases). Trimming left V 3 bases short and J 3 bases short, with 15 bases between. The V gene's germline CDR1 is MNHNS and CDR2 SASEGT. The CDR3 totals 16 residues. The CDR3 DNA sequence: TGTGCCAGCAGTGACACCCCAGGGTTTAGTGGAAACACCATATATTTT. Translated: CASSDTPGFSGNTIYF.

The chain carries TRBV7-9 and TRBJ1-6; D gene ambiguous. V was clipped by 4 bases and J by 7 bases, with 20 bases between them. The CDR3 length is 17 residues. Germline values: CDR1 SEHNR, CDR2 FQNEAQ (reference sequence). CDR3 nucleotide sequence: TGTGCCAGCAGCTCCTCCGGGCGGGTAAGGGAAAATTCACCCCTCCACTTT. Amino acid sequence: CASSSSGRVRENSPLHF.

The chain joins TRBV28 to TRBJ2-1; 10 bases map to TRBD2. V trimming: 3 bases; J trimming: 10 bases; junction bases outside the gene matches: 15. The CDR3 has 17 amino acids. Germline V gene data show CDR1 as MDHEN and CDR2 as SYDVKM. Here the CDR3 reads CASSLGSGGYRLLEQFF. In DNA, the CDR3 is TGTGCCAGCAGTTTGGGTAGCGGGGGGTACCGATTACTCGAGCAGTTCTTC.

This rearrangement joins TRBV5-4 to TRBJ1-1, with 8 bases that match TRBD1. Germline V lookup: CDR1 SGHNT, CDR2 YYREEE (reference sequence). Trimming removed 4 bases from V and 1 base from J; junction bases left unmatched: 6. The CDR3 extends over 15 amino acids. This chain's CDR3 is CASSTDGTGNTEAFF. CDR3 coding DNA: TGTGCCAGCAGCACGGATGGGACAGGGAACACTGAAGCTTTCTTT.